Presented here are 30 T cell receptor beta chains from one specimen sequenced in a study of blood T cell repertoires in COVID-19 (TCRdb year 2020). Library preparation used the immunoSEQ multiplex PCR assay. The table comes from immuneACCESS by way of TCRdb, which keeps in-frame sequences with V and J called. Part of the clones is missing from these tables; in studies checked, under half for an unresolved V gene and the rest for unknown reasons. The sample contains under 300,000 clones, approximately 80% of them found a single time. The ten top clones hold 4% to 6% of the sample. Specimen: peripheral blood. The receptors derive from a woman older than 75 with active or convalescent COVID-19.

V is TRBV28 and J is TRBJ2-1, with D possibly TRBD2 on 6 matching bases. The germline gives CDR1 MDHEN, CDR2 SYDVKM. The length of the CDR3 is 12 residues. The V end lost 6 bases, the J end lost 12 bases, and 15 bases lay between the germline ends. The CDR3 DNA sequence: TGTGCCAGCAGATCCGGGCCCGGGGGGCAGTTCTTC. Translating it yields CASRSGPGGQFF. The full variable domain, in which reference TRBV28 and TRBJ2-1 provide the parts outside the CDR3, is DVKVTQSSRYLVKRTGEKVFLECVQDMDHENMFWYRQDPGLGLRLIYFSYDVKMKEKGDIPEGYSVSREKKERFSLILESASTNQTSMYLCASRSGPGGQFFGPGTRLTVL.

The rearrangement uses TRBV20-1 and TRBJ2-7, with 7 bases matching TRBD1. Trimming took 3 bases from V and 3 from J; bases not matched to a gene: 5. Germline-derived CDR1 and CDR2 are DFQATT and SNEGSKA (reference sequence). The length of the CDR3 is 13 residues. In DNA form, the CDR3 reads TGCAGTGCTAGTCTCGGGACAGACTACGAGCAGTACTTC. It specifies CSASLGTDYEQYF.

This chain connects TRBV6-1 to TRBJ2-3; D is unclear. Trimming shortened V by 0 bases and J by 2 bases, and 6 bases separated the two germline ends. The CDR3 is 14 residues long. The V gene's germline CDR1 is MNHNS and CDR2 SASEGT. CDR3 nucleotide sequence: TGTGCCAGCAGTGAAGCGCGAAACACAGATACGCAGTATTTT. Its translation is CASSEARNTDTQYF.

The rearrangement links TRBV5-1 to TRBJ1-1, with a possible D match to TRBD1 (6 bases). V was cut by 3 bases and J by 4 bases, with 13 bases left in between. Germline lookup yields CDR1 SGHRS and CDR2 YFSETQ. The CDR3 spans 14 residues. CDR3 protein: CASSYAQGPTEAFF. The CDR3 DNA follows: TGCGCCAGCAGCTATGCACAGGGCCCCACTGAAGCTTTCTTT.

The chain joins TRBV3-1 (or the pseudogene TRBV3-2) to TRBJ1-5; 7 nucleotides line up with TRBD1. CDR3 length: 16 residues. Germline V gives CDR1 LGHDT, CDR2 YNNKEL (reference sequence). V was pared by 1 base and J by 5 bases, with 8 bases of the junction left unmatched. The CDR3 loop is CASSQGGGRVYQPQHF. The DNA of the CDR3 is TGTGCCAGCAGCCAAGGAGGGGGCAGAGTGTATCAGCCCCAGCATTTT.

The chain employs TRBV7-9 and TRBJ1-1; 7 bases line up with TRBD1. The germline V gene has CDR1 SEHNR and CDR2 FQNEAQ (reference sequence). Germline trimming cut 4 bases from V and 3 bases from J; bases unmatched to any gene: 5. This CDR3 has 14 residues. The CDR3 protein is CASSSQGIYTEAFF. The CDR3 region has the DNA TGTGCCAGCAGCTCACAGGGGATCTACACTGAAGCTTTCTTT.

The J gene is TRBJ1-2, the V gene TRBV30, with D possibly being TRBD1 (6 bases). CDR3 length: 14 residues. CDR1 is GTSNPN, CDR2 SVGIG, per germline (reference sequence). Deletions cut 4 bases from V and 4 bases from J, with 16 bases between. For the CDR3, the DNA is TGTGCCTGGACCGAAACAGGGCTCGGCTATGGCTACACCTTC. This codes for CAWTETGLGYGYTF.

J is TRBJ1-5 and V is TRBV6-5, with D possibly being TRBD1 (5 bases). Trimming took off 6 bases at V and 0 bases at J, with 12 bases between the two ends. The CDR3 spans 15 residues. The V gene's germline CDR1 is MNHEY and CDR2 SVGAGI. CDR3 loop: CASRVQVTSNQPQHF. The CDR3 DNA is TGTGCCAGCAGAGTACAGGTTACTAGCAATCAGCCCCAGCATTTT.

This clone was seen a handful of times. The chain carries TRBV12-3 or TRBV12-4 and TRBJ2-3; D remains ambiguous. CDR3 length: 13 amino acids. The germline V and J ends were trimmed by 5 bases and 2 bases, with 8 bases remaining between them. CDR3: CASSQINTDTQYF. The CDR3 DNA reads TGTGCCAGCAGTCAGATCAACACAGATACGCAGTATTTT.

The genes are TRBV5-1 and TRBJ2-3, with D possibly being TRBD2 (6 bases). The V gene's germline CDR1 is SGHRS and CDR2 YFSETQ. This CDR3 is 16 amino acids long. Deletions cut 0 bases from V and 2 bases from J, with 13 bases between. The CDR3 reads CASSLGGTHNTDTQYF. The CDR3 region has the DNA TGCGCCAGCAGCTTGGGGGGGACTCATAACACAGATACGCAGTATTTT. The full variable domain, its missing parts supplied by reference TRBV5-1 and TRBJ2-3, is KAGVTQTPRYLIKTRGQQVTLSCSPISGHRSVSWYQQTPGQGLQFLFEYFSETQRNKGNFPGRFSGRQFSNSRSEMNVSTLELGDSALYLCASSLGGTHNTDTQYFGPGTRLTVL.

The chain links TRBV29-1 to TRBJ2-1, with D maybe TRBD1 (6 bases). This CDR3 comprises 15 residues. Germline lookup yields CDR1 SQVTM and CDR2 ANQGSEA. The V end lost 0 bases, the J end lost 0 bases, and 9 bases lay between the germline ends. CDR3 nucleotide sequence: TGCAGCGTTGAAGAGGGGGCCAGCTCCTACAATGAGCAGTTCTTC. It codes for CSVEEGASSYNEQFF.

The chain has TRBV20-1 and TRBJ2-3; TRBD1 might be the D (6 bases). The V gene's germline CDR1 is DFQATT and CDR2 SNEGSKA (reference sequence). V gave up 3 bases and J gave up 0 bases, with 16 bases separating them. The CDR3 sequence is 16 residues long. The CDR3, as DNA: TGCAGTGCTAGTAATCGTTTGGGGGCTAGCACAGATACGCAGTATTTT. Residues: CSASNRLGASTDTQYF.

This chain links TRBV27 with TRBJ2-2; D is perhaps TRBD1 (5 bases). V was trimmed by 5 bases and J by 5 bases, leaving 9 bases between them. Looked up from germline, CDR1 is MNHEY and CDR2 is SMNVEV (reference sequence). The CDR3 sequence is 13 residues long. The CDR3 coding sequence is TGTGCCAGCAGTCAATGGACAACCGGGGAGCTGTTTTTT. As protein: CASSQWTTGELFF.

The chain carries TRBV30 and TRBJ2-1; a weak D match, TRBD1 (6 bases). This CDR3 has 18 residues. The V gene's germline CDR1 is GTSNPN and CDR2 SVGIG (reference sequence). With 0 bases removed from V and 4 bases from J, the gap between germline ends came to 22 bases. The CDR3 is CAWSVLRIQGSGYNEQFF. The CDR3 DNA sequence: TGTGCCTGGAGTGTCCTCAGAATTCAGGGGAGTGGGTACAATGAGCAGTTCTTC.

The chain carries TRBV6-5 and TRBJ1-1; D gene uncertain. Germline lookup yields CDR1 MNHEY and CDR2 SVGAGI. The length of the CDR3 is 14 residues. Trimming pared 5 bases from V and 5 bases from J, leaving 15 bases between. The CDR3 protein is CASSLTRGRTEAFF. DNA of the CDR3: TGTGCCAGCAGTCTGACGCGGGGTCGGACTGAAGCTTTCTTT.

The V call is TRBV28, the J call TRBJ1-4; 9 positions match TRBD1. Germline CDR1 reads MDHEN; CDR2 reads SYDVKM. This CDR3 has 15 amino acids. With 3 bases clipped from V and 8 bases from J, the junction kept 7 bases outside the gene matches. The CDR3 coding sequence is TGTGCCAGCAGTTTGGGGGGGACAGGGAGCGAAAAACTGTTTTTT. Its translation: CASSLGGTGSEKLFF. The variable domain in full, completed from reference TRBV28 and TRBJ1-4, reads DVKVTQSSRYLVKRTGEKVFLECVQDMDHENMFWYRQDPGLGLRLIYFSYDVKMKEKGDIPEGYSVSREKKERFSLILESASTNQTSMYLCASSLGGTGSEKLFFGSGTQLSVL.

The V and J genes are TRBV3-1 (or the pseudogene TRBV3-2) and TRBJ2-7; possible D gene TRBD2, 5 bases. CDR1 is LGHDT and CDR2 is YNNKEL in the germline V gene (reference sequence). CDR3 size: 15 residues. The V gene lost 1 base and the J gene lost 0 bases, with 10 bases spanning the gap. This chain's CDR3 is CASSQATGNSYEQYF. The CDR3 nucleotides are TGTGCCAGCAGCCAAGCTACGGGAAACTCCTACGAGCAGTACTTC.

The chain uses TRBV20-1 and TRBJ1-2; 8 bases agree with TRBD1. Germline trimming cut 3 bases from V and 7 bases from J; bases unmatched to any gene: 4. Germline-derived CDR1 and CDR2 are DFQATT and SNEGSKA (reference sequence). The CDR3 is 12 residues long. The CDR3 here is CSASQDRVGYTF. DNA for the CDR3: TGCAGTGCTAGTCAGGACAGGGTTGGCTACACCTTC.

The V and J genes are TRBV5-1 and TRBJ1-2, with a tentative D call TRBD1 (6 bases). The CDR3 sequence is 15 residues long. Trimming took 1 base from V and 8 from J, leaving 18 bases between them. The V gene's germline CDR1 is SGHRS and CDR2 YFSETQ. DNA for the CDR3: TGCGCCAGCAGCTTGACAGGGTCGCATCGCGGCGGCTACACCTTC. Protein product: CASSLTGSHRGGYTF.

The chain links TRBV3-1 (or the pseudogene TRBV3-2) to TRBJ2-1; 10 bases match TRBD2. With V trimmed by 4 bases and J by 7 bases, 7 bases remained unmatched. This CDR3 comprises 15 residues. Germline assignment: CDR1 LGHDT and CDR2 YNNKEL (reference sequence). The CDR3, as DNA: TGTGCCAGCAGCCCCCGGCTAGCGGGAGCTAATGAGCAGTTCTTC. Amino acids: CASSPRLAGANEQFF.

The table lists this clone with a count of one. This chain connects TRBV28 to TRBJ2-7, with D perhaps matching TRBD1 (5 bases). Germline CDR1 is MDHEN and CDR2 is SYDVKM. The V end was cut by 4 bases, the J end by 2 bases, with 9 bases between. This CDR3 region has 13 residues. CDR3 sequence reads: CASSWAGTYEQYF. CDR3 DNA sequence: TGTGCCAGCAGTTGGGCAGGGACCTACGAGCAGTACTTC.

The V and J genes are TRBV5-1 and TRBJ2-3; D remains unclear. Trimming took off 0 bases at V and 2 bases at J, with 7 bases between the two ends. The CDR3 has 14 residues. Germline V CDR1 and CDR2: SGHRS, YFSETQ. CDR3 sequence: CASSLGHDTDTQYF. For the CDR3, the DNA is TGCGCCAGCAGCTTGGGGCACGACACAGATACGCAGTATTTT.

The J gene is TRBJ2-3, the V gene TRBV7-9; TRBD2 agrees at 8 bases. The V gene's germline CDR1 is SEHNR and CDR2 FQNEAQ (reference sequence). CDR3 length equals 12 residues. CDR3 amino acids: CGGGGSTDTQYF. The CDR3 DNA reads TGTGGCGGCGGGGGGTCGACAGATACGCAGTATTTT. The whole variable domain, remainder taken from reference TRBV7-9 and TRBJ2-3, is DTGVSQNPRHKITKRGQNVTFRCDPISEHNRLYWYRQTLGQGPEFLTYFQNEAQLEKSRLLSDRFSAERPKGSFSTLEIQRTEQGDSAMYLCGGGGSTDTQYFGPGTRLTVL.

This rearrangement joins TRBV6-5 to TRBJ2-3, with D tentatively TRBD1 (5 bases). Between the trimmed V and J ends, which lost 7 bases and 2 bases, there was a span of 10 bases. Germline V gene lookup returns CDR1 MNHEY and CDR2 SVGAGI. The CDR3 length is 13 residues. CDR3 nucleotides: TGTGCCAGCAACGAAGGGGTCACAGATACGCAGTATTTT. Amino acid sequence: CASNEGVTDTQYF.

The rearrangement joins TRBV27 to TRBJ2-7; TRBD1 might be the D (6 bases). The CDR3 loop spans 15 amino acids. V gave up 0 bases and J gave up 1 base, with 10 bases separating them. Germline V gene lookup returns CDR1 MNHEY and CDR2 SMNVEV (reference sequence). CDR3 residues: CASSLSGAASYEQYF. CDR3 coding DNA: TGTGCCAGCAGTTTATCGGGGGCAGCTTCCTACGAGCAGTACTTC.

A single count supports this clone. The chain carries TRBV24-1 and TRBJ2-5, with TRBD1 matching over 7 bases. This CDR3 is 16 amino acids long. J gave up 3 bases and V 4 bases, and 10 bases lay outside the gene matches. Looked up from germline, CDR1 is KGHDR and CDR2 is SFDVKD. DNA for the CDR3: TGTGCCACCAGTGACCCAAAACCGGGACAGAAAGAGACCCAGTACTTC. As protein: CATSDPKPGQKETQYF.

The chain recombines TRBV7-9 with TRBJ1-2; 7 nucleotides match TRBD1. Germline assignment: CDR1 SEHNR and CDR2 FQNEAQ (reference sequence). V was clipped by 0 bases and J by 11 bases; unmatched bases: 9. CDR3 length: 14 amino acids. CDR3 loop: CASSLAGGIPLYTF. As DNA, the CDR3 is TGTGCCAGCAGCTTAGCAGGGGGCATCCCGCTATACACCTTC.

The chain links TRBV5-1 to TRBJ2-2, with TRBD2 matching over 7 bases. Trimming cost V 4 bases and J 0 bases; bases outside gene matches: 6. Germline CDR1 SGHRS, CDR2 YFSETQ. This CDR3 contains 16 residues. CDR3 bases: TGCGCCAGCAGCCCGGGGGGACCAACGAACACCGGGGAGCTGTTTTTT. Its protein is CASSPGGPTNTGELFF. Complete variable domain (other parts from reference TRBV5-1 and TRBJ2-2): KAGVTQTPRYLIKTRGQQVTLSCSPISGHRSVSWYQQTPGQGLQFLFEYFSETQRNKGNFPGRFSGRQFSNSRSEMNVSTLELGDSALYLCASSPGGPTNTGELFFGEGSRLTVL.

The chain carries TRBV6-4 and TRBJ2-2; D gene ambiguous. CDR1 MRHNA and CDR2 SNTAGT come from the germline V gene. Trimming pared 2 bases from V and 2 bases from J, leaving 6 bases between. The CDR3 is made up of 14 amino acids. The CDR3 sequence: CASSDLLNTGELFF. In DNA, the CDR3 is TGTGCCAGCAGTGACCTTCTCAACACCGGGGAGCTGTTTTTT.

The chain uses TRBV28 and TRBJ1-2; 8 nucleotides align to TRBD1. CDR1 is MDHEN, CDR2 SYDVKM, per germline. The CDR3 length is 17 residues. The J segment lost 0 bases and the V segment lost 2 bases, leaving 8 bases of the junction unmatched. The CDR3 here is CASSLRREQGANYGYTF. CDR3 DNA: TGTGCCAGCAGTTTACGGAGAGAACAGGGGGCTAACTATGGCTACACCTTC.